This entry lists 9 T cell receptor beta chains sequenced from one sample in a study of shared clonotypes between healthy human individuals. Sequencing used immunoSEQ multiplex PCR; TCRdb keeps in-frame clones, though not all of them. Of hundreds of thousands of clones in the sample, roughly 96% were seen once. The naive CD8 subset, CD45RO-negative cells positively selected for CCR7, excluded terminally differentiated effector memory CD45RA+ cells. Sample: naive CD8+ T cells sorted from blood. All receptors derive from a woman between 25 and 40 years old in good health.

V and J are TRBV30 and TRBJ1-3, with D uncertain. The CDR3 consists of 15 residues. With 0 bases removed from V and 8 bases from J, the gap between germline ends came to 17 bases. The germline V gene encodes CDR1 GTSNPN and CDR2 SVGIG (reference sequence). In DNA form, the CDR3 reads TGTGCCTGGAGTGTCGGTGTGGGCCCAAAAGACACCATATATTTT. This sequence encodes CAWSVGVGPKDTIYF.

This chain uses TRBV2 with TRBJ2-1, with a weak D call TRBD2 (6 bases). The CDR3 contains 13 residues. Trimming stripped 11 bases from V and 7 bases from J, with 18 bases between. Germline V lookup: CDR1 SNHLY, CDR2 FYNNEI. CDR3 nucleotide sequence: TGTGCCCTCAGCACGCGGAGCGGGAATGAGCAGTTCTTC. This gives the protein CALSTRSGNEQFF.

This chain connects TRBV7-9 to TRBJ2-7; maybe TRBD1 (6 bases). The CDR3 has 13 residues. Germline V lookup: CDR1 SEHNR, CDR2 FQNEAQ (reference sequence). With 3 bases removed from V and 3 bases from J, the gap between germline ends came to 9 bases. In DNA form, the CDR3 reads TGTGCCAGCAGCTTGGGGGCCCTCTACGAGCAGTACTTC. Translating gives CASSLGALYEQYF.

The genes are TRBV2 and TRBJ1-3; maybe TRBD1 (5 bases). The length of the CDR3 is 15 residues. The germline gives CDR1 SNHLY, CDR2 FYNNEI. The V gene lost 4 bases and the J gene lost 7 bases, with 17 bases spanning the gap. The CDR3 DNA reads TGTGCCAGCAGTGGTCTAGGGGTCGAGGGGAACACCATATATTTT. Its translation is CASSGLGVEGNTIYF.

The chain joins TRBV27 to TRBJ2-3, with 10 bases identical to TRBD2. The CDR3 totals 15 residues. Germline V gene lookup returns CDR1 MNHEY and CDR2 SMNVEV (reference sequence). The V gene end was trimmed by 6 bases and the J gene end by 1 base; junction bases not matched to a gene: 4. CDR3 bases: TGTGCCAGCAGCCTGACTAGCGGGCGCACAGATACGCAGTATTTT. It codes for CASSLTSGRTDTQYF.

V usage is TRBV11-2 and J usage is TRBJ2-2; D possibly corresponds to TRBD1 (5 bases). The V end lost 1 base, the J end lost 13 bases, and 13 bases lay between the germline ends. The CDR3 is 13 amino acids. Per the germline V gene, CDR1 is SGHAT and CDR2 is FQNNGV. CDR3 residues: CASSLGGARGLFF. The CDR3 DNA reads as TGTGCCAGCAGCTTAGGTGGGGCCCGCGGGCTGTTTTTT.

This chain uses TRBV27 with TRBJ2-7; 7 bases map to TRBD1. Germline assignment: CDR1 MNHEY and CDR2 SMNVEV (reference sequence). The CDR3 runs 12 residues. Trimming took 11 bases from V and 2 from J; bases not matched to a gene: 6. The DNA for the CDR3 is TGTGCCGTACAAACAGGGGCCTACGAGCAGTACTTC. Encoded protein: CAVQTGAYEQYF.

V usage is TRBV2 and J usage is TRBJ2-7; D is perhaps TRBD2 (7 bases). Germline V gene lookup returns CDR1 SNHLY and CDR2 FYNNEI. Trimming left V 5 bases short and J 1 base short, with 21 bases between. CDR3 size: 17 residues. The CDR3 sequence: CASSTLGALADSYEQYF. The DNA of the CDR3 is TGTGCCAGCAGTACACTGGGGGCGCTAGCGGATTCCTACGAGCAGTACTTC.

The chain couples TRBV6-1 to TRBJ2-3, with D unclear. The CDR3 loop spans 13 amino acids. From germline, CDR1 is MNHNS and CDR2 SASEGT. The V gene lost 6 bases and the J gene lost 3 bases, with 10 bases spanning the gap. Here the CDR3 reads CASREELTDTQYF. The CDR3 DNA reads as TGTGCCAGCAGAGAGGAATTAACAGATACGCAGTATTTT.